Detailed here is one T cell receptor (beta chain). Antigen specificity is unknown. Vbeta (60) and Jbeta (13) primers were used in the PCR. Repertoires were generated with immunoSEQ multiplex PCR, while TCRdb's copy carries only in-frame clones and drops some. The sample has under 95,000 clones; around three quarters are singletons. This sample is part of a study of cytomegalovirus exposure and HLA in healthy donors. Study summary: Within an early data release were tens of millions of unique TCRs drawn from HLA-typed donors.

Study-wide findings and caveats: Listed as cytomegalovirus-associated were over 150 TCR beta chains. The authors considered a cluster of highly shared sequence variants likely to be a sequencing artifact.

Everyone who donated was a healthy bone marrow donor. There are 15 residues in the CDR3. Germline V gene lookup returns CDR1 MDHEN and CDR2 SYDVKM. V lost 3 bases and J lost 2, with 12 bases in between. The chain employs TRBV28 and TRBJ2-3; D perhaps matches TRBD1 (5 bases). This receptor was obtained from a male donor in good health and CMV-seronegative. The sequenced material came from PBMCs. CDR3 bases: TGTGCCAGCAGTTTCAGACAGCCCCCCACAGATACGCAGTATTTT. Translating it yields CASSFRQPPTDTQYF. Drawing the rest from reference TRBV28 and TRBJ2-3, the complete variable domain is DVKVTQSSRYLVKRTGEKVFLECVQDMDHENMFWYRQDPGLGLRLIYFSYDVKMKEKGDIPEGYSVSREKKERFSLILESASTNQTSMYLCASSFRQPPTDTQYFGPGTRLTVL.